This T cell receptor beta chain was found in a study of regulatory T cells in long-lasting Graves disease. CDR3 regions were amplified by Arm-PCR using iRepertoire HTBI primers to build TCR beta libraries. MiXCR, applied by TCRdb to the multiplex PCR reads, yields one record per CDR3 protein. The repertoire holds around 460,000 distinct CDR3 sequences, with approximately 23% as singletons. CDR3 length: 13 amino acids. CDR1 is MGHRA and CDR2 is YSYEKL in the germline V gene. Trimming took off 4 bases at V and 7 bases at J, with 11 bases between the two ends. As to time point: persistent/refractory GD, antithyroid drugs over 5 years with positive TRAb. RNA extracted from PBMCs served as the sequencing template.

The sequence was obtained from a female donor with Graves disease. This material consisted of peripheral blood mononuclear cells (PBMCs), taken when the disease was refractory, from a patient treated with antithyroid drugs. The V gene is TRBV4-1, the J gene TRBJ1-5; unclear D gene. The CDR3 reads CASSRAVGQPQHF. In nucleotides, the CDR3 is TGCGCCAGCAGCCGAGCGGTAGGCCAGCCCCAGCATTTT.